Reported below is one TCR beta chain. Its antigen is unknown. The junction had 7 bases not matched to a gene; V was cut back by 0 bases and J by 5 bases. The germline V gene encodes CDR1 SGDLS and CDR2 YYNGEE. This CDR3 is 16 amino acids long. It was with a sample-barcoded 5' primer and a J-beta primer mix that a second PCR of about 6 to 12 cycles was run. TCRdb reprocessed the 5' RACE reads with MiXCR, giving one entry per CDR3 protein. This sample has roughly 650,000 distinct CDR3 sequences, with 32% found just once. These data originate in a study of blood T cells in healthy people across ages. Overall study findings and caveats: The long-lived group displayed more naive CD4+ cells, plus higher diversity, than the aged donors did.

The genes are TRBV9 and TRBJ2-7, with 11 bases matching TRBD2. This receptor was identified in an elderly woman in good health. The sample taken for sequencing was blood. Here the CDR3 reads CASSVEASGGINEQYF. The CDR3 DNA reads TGTGCCAGCAGCGTAGAGGCTAGCGGGGGGATAAACGAGCAGTACTTC.